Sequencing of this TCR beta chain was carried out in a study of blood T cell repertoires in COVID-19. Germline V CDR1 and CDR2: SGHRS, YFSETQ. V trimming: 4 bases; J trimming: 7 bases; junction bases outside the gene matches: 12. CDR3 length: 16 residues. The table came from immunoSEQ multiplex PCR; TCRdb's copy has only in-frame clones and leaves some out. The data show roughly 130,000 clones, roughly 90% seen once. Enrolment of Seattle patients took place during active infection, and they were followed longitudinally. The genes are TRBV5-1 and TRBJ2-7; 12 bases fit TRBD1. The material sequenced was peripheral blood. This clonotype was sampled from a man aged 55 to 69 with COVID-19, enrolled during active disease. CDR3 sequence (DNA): TGCGCCAGCAGCCTCGCTCCGGGACAGGGGGCTCGGGAGCAGTACTTC. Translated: CASSLAPGQGAREQYF.